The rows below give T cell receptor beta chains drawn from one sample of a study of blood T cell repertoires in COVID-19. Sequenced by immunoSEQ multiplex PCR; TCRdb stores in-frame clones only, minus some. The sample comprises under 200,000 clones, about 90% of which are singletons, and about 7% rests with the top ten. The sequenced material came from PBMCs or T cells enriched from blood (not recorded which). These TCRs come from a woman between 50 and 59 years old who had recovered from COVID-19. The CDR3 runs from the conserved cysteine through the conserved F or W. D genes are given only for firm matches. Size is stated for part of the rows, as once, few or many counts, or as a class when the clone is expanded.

CDR3: CASRQTGAVPAGELFF
DNA: TGTGCCAGTAGGCAGACAGGGGCCGTCCCAGCCGGGGAGCTGTTTTTT
size: once
V: TRBV19
D: TRBD1
J: TRBJ2-2

CDR3: CASSLNRGYGYTF
DNA: TGTGCCAGCAGCTTGAACAGGGGCTATGGCTACACCTTC
size: -
V: TRBV5-4
D: TRBD1
J: TRBJ1-2

CDR3: CASSRGLNTEAFF
DNA: TGTGCCAGCAGTCGGGGGTTGAACACTGAAGCTTTCTTT
size: -
V: TRBV9
D: -
J: TRBJ1-1

CDR3: CASSGGRETQYF
DNA: TGTGCCAGCAGCGGGGGACGAGAGACCCAGTACTTC
size: -
V: TRBV6-5
D: -
J: TRBJ2-5

CDR3: CASSRGSSNTGELFF
DNA: TGTGCCAGCAGCAGAGGGTCGTCGAACACCGGGGAGCTGTTTTTT
size: -
V: TRBV11-2
D: -
J: TRBJ2-2

CDR3: CASRSGQGASNSPLHF
DNA: TGTGCCAGCAGGTCGGGACAGGGGGCGTCCAATTCACCCCTCCACTTT
size: -
V: TRBV7-9
D: TRBD1
J: TRBJ1-6

CDR3: CASTMTEYGYTF
DNA: TGTGCCAGCACCATGACAGAATATGGCTACACCTTC
size: -
V: TRBV12-3/TRBV12-4
D: -
J: TRBJ1-2

CDR3: CSVGRDRQEYGYTF
DNA: TGCAGCGTTGGCCGGGACAGGCAAGAATATGGCTACACCTTC
size: -
V: TRBV29-1
D: TRBD1
J: TRBJ1-2

CDR3: CASSRTNLQETQYF
DNA: TGTGCCAGCAGCCGGACAAATTTACAAGAGACCCAGTACTTC
size: -
V: TRBV7-2
D: -
J: TRBJ2-5

CDR3: CASSLVGREEETQYF
DNA: TGTGCCAGCAGCTTAGTCGGCAGGGAAGAAGAGACCCAGTACTTC
size: -
V: TRBV7-2
D: -
J: TRBJ2-5

CDR3: CASSPPKGGSGTEAFF
DNA: TGTGCCAGCTCACCACCGAAGGGGGGGAGCGGCACTGAAGCTTTCTTT
size: -
V: TRBV18
D: -
J: TRBJ1-1

CDR3: CASSPWQNEQFF
DNA: TGTGCCAGCAGTCCCTGGCAGAATGAGCAGTTCTTC
size: -
V: TRBV12-3/TRBV12-4
D: -
J: TRBJ2-1

CDR3: CASSIDGRLNRYEQYF
DNA: TGTGCCAGTAGTATAGATGGTAGACTAAATCGCTACGAGCAGTACTTC
size: -
V: TRBV19
D: -
J: TRBJ2-7

CDR3: CASSAQLAGADEQYF
DNA: TGTGCCAGCAGCGCCCAACTAGCGGGAGCGGACGAGCAGTACTTC
size: -
V: TRBV9
D: TRBD2
J: TRBJ2-7

CDR3: CASSQPGLSYEQYF
DNA: TGTGCCAGCAGCCAACCGGGACTTTCCTACGAGCAGTACTTC
size: -
V: TRBV11-2
D: -
J: TRBJ2-7

CDR3: CASRRTGGSYGYTF
DNA: TGTGCCAGCAGACGGACAGGGGGAAGTTATGGCTACACCTTC
size: -
V: TRBV5-6
D: TRBD1
J: TRBJ1-2

CDR3: CATSRGTSGRVEQFF
DNA: TGTGCCACCAGCAGAGGGACTAGCGGGAGGGTTGAGCAGTTCTTC
size: -
V: TRBV15
D: TRBD2
J: TRBJ2-1

CDR3: CATSRGGGDTQYF
DNA: TGTGCCACCAGCAGAGGGGGGGGAGATACGCAGTATTTT
size: -
V: TRBV15
D: TRBD2
J: TRBJ2-3

CDR3: CATSESGTGSQETQYF
DNA: TGTGCCACCAGTGAGTCCGGGACAGGGTCACAAGAGACCCAGTACTTC
size: -
V: TRBV24-1
D: TRBD1
J: TRBJ2-5

CDR3: CASSQGQGIETQYF
DNA: TGTGCCAGCAGCCAAGGTCAGGGAATAGAGACCCAGTACTTC
size: -
V: TRBV3-1/TRBV3-2
D: -
J: TRBJ2-5

CDR3: CASKTGTGVLNTEAFF
DNA: TGTGCCAGCAAAACCGGGACAGGGGTGTTGAACACTGAAGCTTTCTTT
size: once
V: TRBV27
D: TRBD1
J: TRBJ1-1

CDR3: CASSLDGTAAFF
DNA: TGTGCCAGCAGCTTAGATGGGACAGCAGCTTTCTTT
size: -
V: TRBV7-2
D: TRBD1
J: TRBJ1-1

CDR3: CASSREGEGFGELFF
DNA: TGTGCCAGCAGCCGTGAGGGGGAGGGCTTCGGGGAGCTGTTTTTT
size: -
V: TRBV7-8
D: -
J: TRBJ2-2

CDR3: CASSQDLSAIYNEQFF
DNA: TGTGCCAGCAGCCAAGACCTTAGTGCTATCTACAATGAGCAGTTCTTC
size: -
V: TRBV3-1/TRBV3-2
D: -
J: TRBJ2-1

CDR3: CASSPRRTGPNTEAFF
DNA: TGTGCCAGCAGTCCCCGGAGGACAGGCCCGAACACTGAAGCTTTCTTT
size: -
V: TRBV27
D: TRBD1
J: TRBJ1-1

CDR3: CASSSQGTSYNSPLHF
DNA: TGTGCCAGCAGCTCACAGGGAACCTCCTATAATTCACCCCTCCACTTT
size: -
V: TRBV5-5
D: -
J: TRBJ1-6

CDR3: CASNEAGGTTDTQYF
DNA: TGTGCCAGCAACGAAGCGGGAGGGACCACAGATACGCAGTATTTT
size: -
V: TRBV7-6
D: TRBD2
J: TRBJ2-3

CDR3: CATTLGGLAGETPQFF
DNA: TGTGCCACCACCTTAGGGGGCCTAGCGGGAGAAACCCCGCAGTTCTTC
size: once
V: TRBV15
D: TRBD2
J: TRBJ2-1

CDR3: CASSSATGEIGGYTF
DNA: TGTGCCAGCAGTTCAGCGACAGGTGAAATCGGGGGCTACACCTTC
size: -
V: TRBV28
D: -
J: TRBJ1-2

CDR3: CASSHRGSTEAFF
DNA: TGTGCCAGCAGCCACCGGGGTTCCACTGAAGCTTTCTTT
size: -
V: TRBV14
D: -
J: TRBJ1-1

CDR3: CASSPHLAGASHEQYF
DNA: TGTGCCAGCAGCCCCCACCTAGCGGGAGCTTCCCACGAGCAGTACTTC
size: -
V: TRBV7-2
D: TRBD2
J: TRBJ2-7

CDR3: CASSLAGQINQPQHF
DNA: TGTGCCAGCAGCTTAGCGGGCCAGATCAATCAGCCCCAGCATTTT
size: -
V: TRBV7-8
D: -
J: TRBJ1-5

CDR3: CASSPPSGRRTGELFF
DNA: TGTGCCAGCAGCCCCCCTAGCGGGAGAAGAACCGGGGAGCTGTTTTTT
size: -
V: TRBV7-2
D: TRBD2
J: TRBJ2-2

CDR3: CSVARDGNQPQHF
DNA: TGCAGCGTTGCCAGGGATGGAAATCAGCCCCAGCATTTT
size: -
V: TRBV29-1
D: -
J: TRBJ1-5

CDR3: CASSGWGGIEQYF
DNA: TGTGCCAGCAGTGGGTGGGGGGGGATCGAGCAGTACTTC
size: -
V: TRBV12-3/TRBV12-4
D: TRBD2
J: TRBJ2-7

CDR3: CASSLGRIYGYTF
DNA: TGTGCCAGCAGTTTGGGGAGAATCTATGGCTACACCTTC
size: -
V: TRBV12-3/TRBV12-4
D: -
J: TRBJ1-2

CDR3: CASSLPVPSSYNEQFF
DNA: TGTGCCAGCAGTTTACCGGTTCCTAGCTCCTACAATGAGCAGTTCTTC
size: -
V: TRBV28
D: -
J: TRBJ2-1

CDR3: CASSGTIFTGVSYEQYF
DNA: TGTGCCAGCTCCGGGACTATCTTTACGGGCGTTTCCTACGAGCAGTACTTC
size: -
V: TRBV19
D: TRBD2
J: TRBJ2-7

CDR3: CASSPSYLDRGHYGYTF
DNA: TGTGCCAGCAGTCCTTCTTACTTGGACAGGGGCCACTATGGCTACACCTTC
size: -
V: TRBV28
D: TRBD1
J: TRBJ1-2

CDR3: CASSTSPGQGNYGYTF
DNA: TGCGCCAGCAGCACCTCCCCGGGACAGGGGAACTATGGCTACACCTTC
size: -
V: TRBV5-1
D: TRBD1
J: TRBJ1-2

CDR3: CAWAPTGQHSPLHF
DNA: TGTGCCTGGGCCCCGACAGGGCAACATTCACCCCTCCACTTT
size: -
V: TRBV30
D: TRBD1
J: TRBJ1-6

CDR3: CASRGMGAPRDSGANVLTF
DNA: TGCGCCAGCAGGGGGATGGGGGCGCCCCGGGATTCTGGGGCCAACGTCCTGACTTTC
size: -
V: TRBV5-1
D: -
J: TRBJ2-6

CDR3: CASSPNRVVNTEAFF
DNA: TGTGCCAGCAGCCCGAACAGGGTTGTAAACACTGAAGCTTTCTTT
size: -
V: TRBV2
D: -
J: TRBJ1-1

CDR3: CASSRGSYEQYF
DNA: TGTGCCAGCAGCCGGGGCTCCTACGAGCAGTACTTC
size: -
V: TRBV2
D: -
J: TRBJ2-7

CDR3: CASSSYRVYSTDTQYF
DNA: TGTGCCAGCAGCTCGTACAGGGTTTATAGCACAGATACGCAGTATTTT
size: -
V: TRBV7-9
D: -
J: TRBJ2-3

CDR3: CASSFMETYNEQFF
DNA: TGTGCCAGCTCATTCATGGAGACCTACAATGAGCAGTTCTTC
size: -
V: TRBV18
D: -
J: TRBJ2-1

CDR3: CASSFTRDTEAFF
DNA: TGTGCCAGCAGTTTTACCAGGGACACTGAAGCTTTCTTT
size: -
V: TRBV12-3/TRBV12-4
D: -
J: TRBJ1-1

CDR3: CSVIGQGGEKLFF
DNA: TGCAGCGTGATAGGACAGGGTGGGGAAAAACTGTTTTTT
size: -
V: TRBV29-1
D: TRBD1
J: TRBJ1-4

CDR3: CASSQRQGTDTQYF
DNA: TGTGCCAGCAGCCAAAGGCAGGGCACAGATACGCAGTATTTT
size: -
V: TRBV3-1/TRBV3-2
D: -
J: TRBJ2-3

CDR3: CASSAGGAGQPQHF
DNA: TGTGCCAGCAGCGCGGGGGGGGCTGGTCAGCCCCAGCATTTT
size: -
V: TRBV3-1/TRBV3-2
D: -
J: TRBJ1-5

CDR3: CASSDPGLATVKYF
DNA: TGTGCCAGTAGTGACCCGGGACTAGCGACAGTCAAGTACTTC
size: -
V: TRBV19
D: TRBD2
J: TRBJ2-5

CDR3: CASSYDPGLAANTGELFF
DNA: TGTGCCAGCAGCTACGACCCGGGACTAGCGGCGAACACCGGGGAGCTGTTTTTT
size: -
V: TRBV7-2
D: TRBD2
J: TRBJ2-2

CDR3: CASSITERTEAFF
DNA: TGTGCCAGCAGTATCACGGAGAGGACTGAAGCTTTCTTT
size: -
V: TRBV3-1/TRBV3-2
D: -
J: TRBJ1-1

CDR3: CASSMPGTGGYEQYF
DNA: TGTGCCAGTAGTATGCCGGGGACAGGGGGCTACGAGCAGTACTTC
size: -
V: TRBV19
D: TRBD1
J: TRBJ2-7

CDR3: CASSTWTGNTEAFF
DNA: TGTGCCAGTAGTACGTGGACAGGGAACACTGAAGCTTTCTTT
size: -
V: TRBV19
D: TRBD1
J: TRBJ1-1

CDR3: CASSLARGAFF
DNA: TGTGCCAGCAGCTTAGCCAGGGGCGCTTTCTTT
size: -
V: TRBV7-9
D: -
J: TRBJ1-1

CDR3: CASSLQRERTGELFF
DNA: TGTGCCAGCAGTCTCCAGCGGGAGAGGACCGGGGAGCTGTTTTTT
size: -
V: TRBV28
D: TRBD2
J: TRBJ2-2

CDR3: CASRLWGTGLPEQYF
DNA: TGTGCCAGCAGACTCTGGGGGACAGGGCTCCCCGAGCAGTACTTC
size: -
V: TRBV5-4
D: TRBD1
J: TRBJ2-7

CDR3: CASSQGQGVGSGANVLTF
DNA: TGTGCCAGCAGCCAAGGACAGGGTGTAGGCTCTGGGGCCAACGTCCTGACTTTC
size: -
V: TRBV11-2
D: TRBD1
J: TRBJ2-6

CDR3: CASSYSGTGFQETQYF
DNA: TGTGCCAGCAGTTATAGCGGGACCGGGTTTCAAGAGACCCAGTACTTC
size: -
V: TRBV28
D: TRBD2
J: TRBJ2-5